This TCR beta chain was recovered during a study of cytomegalovirus exposure and HLA in healthy donors. Study observations and caveats: According to a later analysis, TCR clusters from the first cohort tended to co-occur in the 120 or so validation repertoires.

Only in-frame clones appear in the TCRdb table, and some are missing; sequencing was by immunoSEQ multiplex PCR. The data contain fewer than 150,000 clones, approximately 86% of them singletons. On this clone: Antigen specificity is unknown.

This CDR3 spans 14 amino acids. Germline values: CDR1 LNHNV, CDR2 YYDKDF (reference sequence). With V trimmed by 3 bases and J by 6 bases, 1 base remained unmatched. The sequence was collected from a man younger than 35 in good health and CMV-seropositive. The V and J genes are TRBV15 and TRBJ2-7; 14 positions agree with TRBD2. The sample taken for sequencing was PBMCs. The CDR3 DNA reads as TGTGCCACCAGCAGGGGGACTAGCGGGAGCGAGCAGTACTTC. It encodes CATSRGTSGSEQYF.